This TCR beta chain was captured by sequencing in a study of T cell responses to AZD1222 COVID-19 vaccine. Findings and caveats of the study: After two AZD1222 doses, spike-specific TCR breadth and depth rose versus day 0. Clonal diversity was possibly underestimated, and the donors were mostly white British, with more females.

Only in-frame clones appear in the TCRdb table, and some are missing; sequencing was by immunoSEQ multiplex PCR. This sample contains over 130,000 clones. Concerning this clone: The antigen is unknown.

Germline-derived CDR1 and CDR2 are LNHDA and SQIVND (reference sequence). The V gene lost 8 bases and the J gene lost 6 bases, with 13 bases spanning the gap. The CDR3 totals 12 residues. The gene calls are TRBV19 and TRBJ1-1; D gene ambiguous. Specimen: peripheral blood. This receptor was taken from an adult in good health. CDR3 in amino acids: CASATSLPEAFF. The CDR3 nucleotides are TGTGCCAGTGCCACGTCGTTGCCTGAAGCTTTCTTT.